There are a few counts of the clone carrying this T cell receptor (beta chain). Its antigen is as yet unknown. The data derive from a study of T-cell reconstitution after alpha-beta-depleted transplantation in children. Study-wide findings and caveats: One year after transplant, T-cell counts and diversity came mostly from newly produced T cells. There were some patients whose high TCRbeta diversity at day 60 came from surviving recipient T cells and thymic progenitors. The study reportedly traced alpha-beta T cells about two months after transplant to several hundred expanded graft clones.

This sample's TCRbeta library carried unique molecular identifier barcodes. MiXCR was run by TCRdb on the PCR reads, yielding one entry per CDR3 protein. The sample holds about a million distinct CDR3 sequences, 25% to 35% seen once. This CDR3 contains 14 residues. Germline V gives CDR1 SGHRS, CDR2 YFSETQ. Trimming pared 1 base from V and 6 bases from J, leaving 13 bases between. The V and J genes are TRBV5-1 and TRBJ1-1; D is ambiguous. This clonotype was obtained from a boy under two years old who had a stem cell transplant for SCID, so the T cells may come from the graft donor. This sample comprised PBMCs, mostly from graft donor cells, obtained 360 days after TCRalphabeta/CD19-depleted stem cell transplant. CDR3 DNA: TGCGCCAGCAGCTTGATGACGGTCGGCGCTGAAGCTTTCTTT. Translating it yields CASSLMTVGAEAFF.